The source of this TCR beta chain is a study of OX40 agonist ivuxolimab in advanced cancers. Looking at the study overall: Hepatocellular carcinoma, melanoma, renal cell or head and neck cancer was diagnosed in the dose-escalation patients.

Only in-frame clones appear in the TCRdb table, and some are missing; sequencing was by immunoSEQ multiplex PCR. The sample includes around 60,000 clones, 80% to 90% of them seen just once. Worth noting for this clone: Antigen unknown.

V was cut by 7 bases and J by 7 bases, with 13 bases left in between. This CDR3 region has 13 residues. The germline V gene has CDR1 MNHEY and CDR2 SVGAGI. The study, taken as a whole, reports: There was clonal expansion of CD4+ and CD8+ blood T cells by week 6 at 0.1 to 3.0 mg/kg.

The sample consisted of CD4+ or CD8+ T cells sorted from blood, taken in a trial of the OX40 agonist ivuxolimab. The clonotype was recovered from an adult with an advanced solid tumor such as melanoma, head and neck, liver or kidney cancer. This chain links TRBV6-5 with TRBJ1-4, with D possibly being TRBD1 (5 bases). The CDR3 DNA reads TGTGCCAGCATCCCACCTGGGGGTGAAAAACTGTTTTTT. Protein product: CASIPPGGEKLFF.